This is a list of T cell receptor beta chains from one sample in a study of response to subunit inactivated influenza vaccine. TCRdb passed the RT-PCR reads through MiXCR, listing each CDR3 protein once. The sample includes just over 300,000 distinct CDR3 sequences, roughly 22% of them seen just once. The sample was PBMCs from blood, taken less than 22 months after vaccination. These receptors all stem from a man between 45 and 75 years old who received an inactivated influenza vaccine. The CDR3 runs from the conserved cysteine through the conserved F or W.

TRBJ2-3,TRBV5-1,CASSGGTSGSTDTQYF
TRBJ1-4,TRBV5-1,CASRWTGSSTNEKLFF
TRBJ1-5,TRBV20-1,CSATLGSGNQPQHF
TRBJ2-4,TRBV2,CASSESRGYKNIQYF
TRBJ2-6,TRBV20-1,CSAGTGTFSGANVLTF
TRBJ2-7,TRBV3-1,CASSQGGGRGYEQYF
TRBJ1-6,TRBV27,CASSLSAASSYNSPLHF
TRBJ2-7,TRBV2,CASNPGLAVYEQYF
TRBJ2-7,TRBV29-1,CSVVGVAGGPSYEQYF
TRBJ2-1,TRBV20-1,CSARGLAGVGNEQFF
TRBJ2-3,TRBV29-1,CSVEDIRGRSTDTQYF
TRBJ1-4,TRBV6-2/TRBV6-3,CASSYERSGTDPGKLFF
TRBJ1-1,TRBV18,CASSPRQGFNTEAFF
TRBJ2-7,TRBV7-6,CASSLAETSGAFSYEQYF
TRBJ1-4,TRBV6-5,CASSYTGAKEKLFF
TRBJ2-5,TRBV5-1,CASNPRPQETQYF
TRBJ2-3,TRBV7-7,CASSPGTGTQYF
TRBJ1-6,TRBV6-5,CASSYGGLRSPLHF
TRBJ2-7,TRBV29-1,CSVEGGAREQYF
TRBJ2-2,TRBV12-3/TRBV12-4,CASSLLTSGIRAGELFF
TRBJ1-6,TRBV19,CASSPRRGADSPLHF
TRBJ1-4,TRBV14,CASSQQTGRNEKLFF
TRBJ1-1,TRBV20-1,CRTLAGNTEAFF
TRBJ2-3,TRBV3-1,CASSQVQTDTQYF
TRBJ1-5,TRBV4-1,CASSQSPSRNQPQHF
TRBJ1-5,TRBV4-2,CASSQDAGRGGSNQPQHF
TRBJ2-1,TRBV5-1,CASSLVLRGRDYNEQFF
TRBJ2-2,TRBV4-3,CASSLGTGGSNTGELFF
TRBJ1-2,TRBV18,CASSPSVYHYGYTF
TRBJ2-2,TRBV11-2,CASSLGAPAGMNTGELFF
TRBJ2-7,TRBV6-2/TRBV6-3,CASRTLRGPSYEQYF
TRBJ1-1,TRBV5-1,CASSWDSLNTEAFF
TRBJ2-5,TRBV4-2,CASSPDTQETQYF
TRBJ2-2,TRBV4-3,CASSQDEGAPGELFF
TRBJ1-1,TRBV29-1,CSVDRGEGTEAFF
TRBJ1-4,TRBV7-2,CASSEGTVNEKLFFF
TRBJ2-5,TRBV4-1,CASSPRDRGQETQYF
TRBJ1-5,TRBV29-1,CSVGREPHQPQHF
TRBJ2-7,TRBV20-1,CSARGTYEQYF
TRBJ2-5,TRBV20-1,CSARDPPGVLRETQYF
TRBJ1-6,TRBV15,CATSNGQVGNSPLHF
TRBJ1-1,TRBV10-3,CAIRAGGGTEAFF
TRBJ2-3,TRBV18,CASSPRGPSDTQYF
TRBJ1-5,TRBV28,CASSLSVLVSGNQPQHF
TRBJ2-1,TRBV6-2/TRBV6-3,CASSYTSGGYNEQFF
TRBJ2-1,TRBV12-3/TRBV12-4,CASSLARGRGRNEQFF
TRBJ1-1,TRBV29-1,CSVEGGGKAFF
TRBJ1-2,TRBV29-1,CSVALSANYGYTF
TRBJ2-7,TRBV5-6,CASSPFGQNYEQYF
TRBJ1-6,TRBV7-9,CASSFRAAGSPLHF
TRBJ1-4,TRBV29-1,CSVEGQVGEKLFF
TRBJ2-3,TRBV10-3,CAISTRLAGGTDTQYF
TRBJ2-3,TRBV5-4,CASSLAGGLTDTQYF